This TCR beta chain was retrieved from a study of cytomegalovirus exposure and HLA in healthy donors. CDR1 and CDR2 (germline): SGHDN, FVKESK. The CDR3 length is 16 residues. V lost 2 bases and J lost 5; bases outside the gene matches: 4. The data were produced by immunoSEQ multiplex PCR, yet TCRdb's version contains in-frame clones alone and is incomplete. The data hold some 250,000 clones, with roughly 90% observed a single time. Comment on this clone: The antigen is undetermined.

Study-level results: The study designated 150 to 200 TCR beta chains cytomegalovirus-associated. The classifier reportedly diagnosed cytomegalovirus status with high sensitivity and specificity.

Sequenced sample: PBMCs. This chain uses TRBV14 with TRBJ1-6; 9 bases agree with TRBD1. The TCR comes from a woman aged 18-29 years in good health and CMV-seronegative. CDR3 amino acids: CASSQLTGGNNSPLHF. The CDR3 DNA reads as TGTGCCAGCAGCCAACTAACAGGGGGCAATAATTCACCCCTCCACTTT.